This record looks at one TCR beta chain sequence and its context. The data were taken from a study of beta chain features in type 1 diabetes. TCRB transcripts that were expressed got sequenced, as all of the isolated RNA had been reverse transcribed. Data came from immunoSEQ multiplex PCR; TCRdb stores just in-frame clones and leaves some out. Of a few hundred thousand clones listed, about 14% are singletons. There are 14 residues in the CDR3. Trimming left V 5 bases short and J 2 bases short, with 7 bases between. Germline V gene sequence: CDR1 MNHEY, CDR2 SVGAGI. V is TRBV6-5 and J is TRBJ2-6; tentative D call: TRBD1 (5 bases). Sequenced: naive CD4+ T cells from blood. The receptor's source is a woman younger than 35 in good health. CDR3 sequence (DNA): TGTGCCAGCAGTCCAGGGCCTGGGGCCAACGTCCTGACTTTC. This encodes CASSPGPGANVLTF.